The source of this T cell receptor beta chain is a study of shared clonotypes between healthy human individuals. The CDR3 is made up of 13 amino acids. Germline CDR1 SGHAT, CDR2 FQNNGV. V was pared by 3 bases and J by 3 bases, with 6 bases between. Study-wide findings and caveats: The sharing of 4% to 5.5% of naive CD4 clonotypes was seen across a few donors.

Here immunoSEQ multiplex PCR was the method, and the copy in TCRdb shows in-frame clones only, minus some. The sample lists about 1.1 million clones; 78% were seen once. On this clone: Its antigen is not identified.

The material sequenced was memory CD4+ T cells from PBMCs. Subset denoted: CD45RA-negative fraction. The chain carries TRBV11-2 and TRBJ1-5; D ambiguous. The receptor was derived from a man between 18 and 35 years old in good health. Some clones in this sample may be carry-over from other donors' samples. CDR3 in amino acids: CASSFIDNQPQHF. The CDR3 nucleotides read TGTGCCAGCAGCTTTATCGACAATCAGCCCCAGCATTTT.